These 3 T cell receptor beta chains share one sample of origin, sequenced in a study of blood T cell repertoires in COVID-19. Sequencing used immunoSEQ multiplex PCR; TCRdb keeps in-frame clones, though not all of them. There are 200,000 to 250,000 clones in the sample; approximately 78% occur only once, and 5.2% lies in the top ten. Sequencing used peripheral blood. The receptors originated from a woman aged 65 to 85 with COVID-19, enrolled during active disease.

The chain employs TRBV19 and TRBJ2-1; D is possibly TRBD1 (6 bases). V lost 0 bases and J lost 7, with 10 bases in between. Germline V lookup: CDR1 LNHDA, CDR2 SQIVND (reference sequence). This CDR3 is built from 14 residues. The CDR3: CASSIDPQGNEQFF. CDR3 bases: TGTGCCAGTAGTATAGATCCGCAGGGGAATGAGCAGTTCTTC.

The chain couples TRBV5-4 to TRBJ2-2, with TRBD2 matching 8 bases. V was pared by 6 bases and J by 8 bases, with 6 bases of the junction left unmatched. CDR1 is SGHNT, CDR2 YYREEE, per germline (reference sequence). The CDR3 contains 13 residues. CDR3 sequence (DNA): TGTGCCAGCACCCGCGGGGGGATGGGGGAGCTGTTTTTT. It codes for CASTRGGMGELFF.

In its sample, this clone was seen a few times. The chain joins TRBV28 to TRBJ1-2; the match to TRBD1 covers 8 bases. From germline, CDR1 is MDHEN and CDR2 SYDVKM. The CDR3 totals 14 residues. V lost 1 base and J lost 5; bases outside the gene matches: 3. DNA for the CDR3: TGTGCCAGCAGTTTATCCCGACAGGGGTATGGCTACACCTTC. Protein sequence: CASSLSRQGYGYTF.